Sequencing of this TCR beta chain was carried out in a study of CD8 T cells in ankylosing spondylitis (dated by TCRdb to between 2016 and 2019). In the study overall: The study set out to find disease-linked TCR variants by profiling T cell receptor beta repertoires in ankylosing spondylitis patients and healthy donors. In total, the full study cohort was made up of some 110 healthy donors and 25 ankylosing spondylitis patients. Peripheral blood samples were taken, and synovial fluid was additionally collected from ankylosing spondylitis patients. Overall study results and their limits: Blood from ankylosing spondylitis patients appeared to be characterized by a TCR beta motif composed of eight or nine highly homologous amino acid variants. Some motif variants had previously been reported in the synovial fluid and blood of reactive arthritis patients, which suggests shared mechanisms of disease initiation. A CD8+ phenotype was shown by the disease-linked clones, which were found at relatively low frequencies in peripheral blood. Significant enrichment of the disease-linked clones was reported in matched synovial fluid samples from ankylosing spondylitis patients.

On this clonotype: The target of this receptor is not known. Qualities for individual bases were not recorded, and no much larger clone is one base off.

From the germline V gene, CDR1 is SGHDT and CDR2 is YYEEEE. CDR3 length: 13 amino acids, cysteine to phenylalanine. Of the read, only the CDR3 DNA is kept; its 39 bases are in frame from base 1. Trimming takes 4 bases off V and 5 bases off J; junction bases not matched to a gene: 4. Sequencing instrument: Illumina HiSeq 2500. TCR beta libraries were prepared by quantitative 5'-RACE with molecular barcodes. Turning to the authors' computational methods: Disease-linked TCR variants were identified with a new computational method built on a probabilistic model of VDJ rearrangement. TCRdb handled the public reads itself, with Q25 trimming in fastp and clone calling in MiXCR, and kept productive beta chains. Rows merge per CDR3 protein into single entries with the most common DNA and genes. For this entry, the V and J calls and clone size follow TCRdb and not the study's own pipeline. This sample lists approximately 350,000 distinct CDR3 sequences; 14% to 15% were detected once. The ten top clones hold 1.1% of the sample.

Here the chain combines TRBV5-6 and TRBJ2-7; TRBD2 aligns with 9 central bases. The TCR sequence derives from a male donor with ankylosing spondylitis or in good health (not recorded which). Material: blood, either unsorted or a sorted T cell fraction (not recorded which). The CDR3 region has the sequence CASSPKRGDEQYF. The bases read TGTGCCAGCAGCCCCAAGCGGGGGGACGAGCAGTACTTC.